Below are 4 T cell receptor beta chains sequenced from a single sample in a study of T cell changes during pregnancy in multiple sclerosis. Using immunoSEQ multiplex PCR, the repertoire was profiled, and TCRdb retains in-frame clones only, with some absent. The sample has about 80,000 clones; about 92% are singletons. The sequencing here drew on peripheral blood, taken before pregnancy. The source of these receptors is a female donor with multiple sclerosis, enrolled in a pregnancy study.

This clone was observed a few times. V gene TRBV18 combines with J gene TRBJ1-4; TRBD1 aligns across 8 bases. Germline V CDR1 and CDR2: KGHSH, LQKENI. Trimming removed 4 bases from V and 5 bases from J; junction bases left unmatched: 3. This CDR3 is 14 amino acids long. The CDR3 region is CASSRAGGNEKLFF. Written as DNA, the CDR3 is TGTGCCAGCTCACGAGCAGGGGGCAATGAAAAACTGTTTTTT.

J is TRBJ2-5 and V is TRBV5-1; TRBD2 is a possible D gene (5 bases). This CDR3 is built from 15 residues. Germline CDR1 reads SGHRS; CDR2 reads YFSETQ. Trimming left V 4 bases short and J 5 bases short, with 18 bases between. The CDR3 DNA reads as TGCGCCAGCAGCGGTGCAAGAGGGTCGGGGGAGACCCAGTACTTC. Translating gives CASSGARGSGETQYF.

The chain recombines TRBV30 with TRBJ2-7, with D possibly TRBD1 on 6 matching bases. Trimming stripped 1 base from V and 3 bases from J, with 10 bases between. CDR3 length: 13 residues. Germline-derived CDR1 and CDR2 are GTSNPN and SVGIG (reference sequence). The DNA of the CDR3 is TGTGCCTGGAGTGCCAGGGGAAACTACGAGCAGTACTTC. It codes for CAWSARGNYEQYF.

The chain uses TRBV2 and TRBJ2-3; TRBD1 aligns across 9 bases. V lost 8 bases, J lost 4 bases, and 10 bases stayed unmatched. Germline assignment: CDR1 SNHLY and CDR2 FYNNEI. The CDR3 sequence is 15 residues long. The CDR3 DNA sequence: TGTGCCAGCGGAGCCGGGACAGGGTTTTCAGATACGCAGTATTTT. Translation gives CASGAGTGFSDTQYF.